This paragraph covers one TCR beta chain sequence. Germline V gene sequence: CDR1 ENHRY, CDR2 SYGVKD. CDR3 length: 14 amino acids. Trimming left V 0 bases short and J 6 bases short, with 11 bases between. This sample was included in a study of blood T cell repertoires in COVID-19. About the study: Collection of acute and convalescent COVID-19 samples took place in the United States, Italy and Spain.

Original handling: The authors estimated nucleated cell counts from reference gene primer amplification. Only in-frame clones appear in the TCRdb table, and some are missing; sequencing was by immunoSEQ multiplex PCR. Clone size and the V and J calls come from that table; the DNA yielded D and trimming. The sample has 180,000 or so clones, more than 65% seen once. The source material was PBMCs or T cells enriched from blood (not recorded which). The rearrangement uses TRBV10-3 and TRBJ1-1, with D perhaps TRBD1 (6 bases). This receptor was taken from a middle-aged man who had recovered from COVID-19. Here the CDR3 DNA reads TGTGCCATCAGTGAGTCTCAGGGGAGCGCTGAAGCTTTCTTT. Protein sequence: CAISESQGSAEAFF.